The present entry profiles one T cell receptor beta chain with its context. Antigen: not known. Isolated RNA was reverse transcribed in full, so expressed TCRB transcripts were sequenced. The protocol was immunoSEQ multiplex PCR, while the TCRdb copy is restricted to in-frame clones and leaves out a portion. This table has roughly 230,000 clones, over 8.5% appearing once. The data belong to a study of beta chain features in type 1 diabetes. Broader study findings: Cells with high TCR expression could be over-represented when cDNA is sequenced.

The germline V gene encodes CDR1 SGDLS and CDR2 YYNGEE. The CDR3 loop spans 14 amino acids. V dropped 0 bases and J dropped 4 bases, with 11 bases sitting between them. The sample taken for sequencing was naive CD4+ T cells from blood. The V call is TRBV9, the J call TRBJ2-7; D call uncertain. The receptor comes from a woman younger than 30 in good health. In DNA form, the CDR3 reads TGTGCCAGCAGCGTAGACAGTCGGCCGTACGAGCAGTACTTC. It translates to CASSVDSRPYEQYF. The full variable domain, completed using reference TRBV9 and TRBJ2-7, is DSGVTQTPKHLITATGQRVTLRCSPRSGDLSVYWYQQSLDQGLQFLIQYYNGEERAKGNILERFSAQQFPDLHSELNLSSLELGDSALYFCASSVDSRPYEQYFGPGTRLTVT.